What follows are 13 T cell receptor beta chains derived from one specimen sequenced in a study of memory CD8 T cells in hepatitis C reinfection. TCRdb keeps only in-frame clones here, not all; method: immunoSEQ multiplex PCR. The repertoire consists of over 35,000 clones, with approximately 87% occurring once and the leading ten covering approximately 1.2%. Indicated time point: peak reinfection, 3 to 8 weeks after reinfection detection. Sorted cells were sequenced directly ex vivo without any in vitro expansion. Sequencing was carried out using naive CD8+ T cells sorted from blood. All receptors derive from a man younger than 30 with hepatitis C virus infection.

This chain joins TRBV11-3 and TRBJ2-1; D is ambiguous. The CDR3 sequence is 14 residues long. Germline CDR1 and CDR2: SGHNT and YENEEA. With 5 bases removed from V and 5 bases from J, the gap between germline ends came to 13 bases. Here the CDR3 DNA reads TGTGCCAGCAGCCCCAGAGGAGAAAACAATGAGCAGTTCTTC. This translates into CASSPRGENNEQFF.

This clone was observed once. This chain links TRBV6-1 with TRBJ2-7, with unresolved D. In germline, CDR1 is MNHNS, CDR2 SASEGT. The CDR3 is 13 residues long. Trimming removed 0 bases at V and 6 bases at J, with 9 bases between. The CDR3: CASSEARYSEQYF. The CDR3 DNA follows: TGTGCCAGCAGTGAAGCCCGCTACAGCGAGCAGTACTTC.

To note about this clone: Additional DNA sequences in this sample encode the identical CDR3. V gene TRBV18 combines with J gene TRBJ2-1, with TRBD1 identical over 9 bases. The germline V gene has CDR1 KGHSH and CDR2 LQKENI. The CDR3 length is 15 residues. V lost 0 bases, J lost 4 bases, and 1 base stayed unmatched. This chain's CDR3 is CASSPPGQGYNEQFF. DNA of the CDR3: TGTGCCAGCTCACCACCGGGACAGGGATACAATGAGCAGTTCTTC.

The chain recombines TRBV18 with TRBJ2-1; weak D call: TRBD2 (5 bases). The germline V gene encodes CDR1 KGHSH and CDR2 LQKENI. The CDR3 is 14 residues long. Trimming shortened V by 6 bases and J by 3 bases, and 12 bases separated the two germline ends. Written as DNA, the CDR3 is TGTGCCAGCTCCCCGACGGCGGGCTACAATGAGCAGTTCTTC. It specifies CASSPTAGYNEQFF. Filled out from reference TRBV18 and TRBJ2-1, the complete variable domain reads NAGVMQNPRHLVRRRGQEARLRCSPMKGHSHVYWYRQLPEEGLKFMVYLQKENIIDESGMPKERFSAEFPKEGPSILRIQQVVRGDSAAYFCASSPTAGYNEQFFGPGTRLTVL.

The V call is TRBV27, the J call TRBJ2-7; TRBD1 is a possible D gene (6 bases). V was cut by 4 bases and J by 3 bases, with 13 bases left in between. CDR1 MNHEY and CDR2 SMNVEV come from the germline V gene (reference sequence). The CDR3 totals 14 residues. CDR3 amino acids: CASSSYREGYEQYV. Here the CDR3 DNA reads TGTGCCAGCAGTTCATACAGGGAAGGCTACGAGCAGTACGTC.

The sample holds a few counts of this clone. V gene TRBV6-1 combines with J gene TRBJ2-1; 8 nucleotides match TRBD2. The CDR3 is made up of 14 amino acids. Trimming removed 2 bases from V and 4 bases from J; junction bases left unmatched: 1. The germline V gene encodes CDR1 MNHNS and CDR2 SASEGT. This CDR3 reads CASSERGGYNEQFF. In DNA, the CDR3 is TGTGCCAGCAGTGAACGGGGGGGATACAATGAGCAGTTCTTC.

The chain uses TRBV7-9 and TRBJ2-5; D is possibly TRBD2 (6 bases). Trimming removed 5 bases at V and 3 bases at J, with 13 bases between. Per germline, CDR1 SEHNR and CDR2 FQNEAQ (reference sequence). The CDR3 has 14 residues. The CDR3 loop is CASSPVGGEETQYF. CDR3 DNA: TGTGCCAGCAGCCCCGTTGGAGGGGAAGAGACCCAGTACTTC.

The CDR3 coding sequence is TGTGCCAGCAGCCCCGTCCCGGAGGTGGATGAAAAACTGTTTTTT. It specifies CASSPVPEVDEKLFF. The rearrangement joins TRBV7-9 to TRBJ1-4; the D is unclear. CDR1 and CDR2 from the germline V gene are SEHNR and FQNEAQ (reference sequence). The CDR3 has 15 amino acids. V lost 5 bases, J lost 6 bases, and 16 bases lay in between.

This clone came up once. The CDR3 sequence: CAWAGLAAGNEQFF. In nucleotides, the CDR3 is TGTGCCTGGGCCGGACTAGCGGCAGGCAATGAGCAGTTCTTC. The gene calls are TRBV30 and TRBJ2-1, with 10 bases lining up with TRBD2. V was pared by 5 bases and J by 6 bases, with 7 bases of the junction left unmatched. CDR3 size: 14 residues. Germline V gives CDR1 GTSNPN, CDR2 SVGIG (reference sequence).

The rearrangement links TRBV7-6 to TRBJ2-1, with D possibly matching TRBD2 (6 bases). CDR3 length equals 13 residues. Germline CDR1 is SGHVS and CDR2 is FNYEAQ. With 5 bases removed from V and 8 bases from J, the gap between germline ends came to 13 bases. The CDR3 region is CASSVGTLHEQFF. CDR3 DNA: TGTGCCAGCAGCGTAGGGACTCTCCATGAGCAGTTCTTC.

This clone was recorded only once. The chain has TRBV11-2 and TRBJ2-5; TRBD1 aligns across 8 bases. J gave up 2 bases and V 0 bases, and 2 bases lay outside the gene matches. The CDR3 runs 15 residues. The germline V gene encodes CDR1 SGHAT and CDR2 FQNNGV. DNA for the CDR3: TGTGCCAGCAGCTTAGACTGGACAGGGCAAGAGACCCAGTACTTC. This codes for CASSLDWTGQETQYF.

This clone came up once. The chain is built from TRBV6-1 and TRBJ2-1, with TRBD2 matching over 7 bases. Germline V gene sequence: CDR1 MNHNS, CDR2 SASEGT. Trimming removed 5 bases from V and 3 bases from J; junction bases left unmatched: 7. The CDR3 is 15 residues long. Here the CDR3 DNA reads TGTGCCAGCAGTCCCCAGAGCGGGATCTACAATGAGCAGTTCTTC. Its protein product is CASSPQSGIYNEQFF.

The chain uses TRBV19 and TRBJ1-2; possibly TRBD1 for D (5 bases). Germline CDR1 is LNHDA and CDR2 is SQIVND (reference sequence). Trimming shortened V by 6 bases and J by 4 bases, and 9 bases separated the two germline ends. There are 12 residues in the CDR3. The CDR3 region is CASSLDSYGYTF. The CDR3 DNA reads as TGTGCCAGTAGCCTCGACAGCTATGGCTACACCTTC.